The rows below give T cell receptor beta chains drawn from one sample of a study of blood T cells in healthy people across ages. In TCRdb, the 5' RACE reads were re-called with MiXCR into one record per CDR3 protein. The sample holds 850,000 to 1,000,000 distinct CDR3 sequences, roughly 51% seen once. The sequenced material came from blood. Receptors originate from a woman aged 55-69 years in good health. The CDR3 runs from the conserved cysteine through the conserved F or W. D genes are given only for firm matches. Rows give clone size only sometimes, using once, few, many, or a class for an expanded clone.

D gene: -; J gene: TRBJ1-2; V gene: TRBV6-1; clone size: -; CDR3 protein: CASSEAFYGYTF; CDR3 DNA: TGTGCCAGCAGTGAAGCCTTCTATGGCTACACCTTC
D gene: TRBD1; J gene: TRBJ1-2; V gene: TRBV20-1; clone size: -; CDR3 protein: CSARDRPGTGSDNYGYTF; CDR3 DNA: TGCAGTGCTAGAGATCGTCCGGGGACAGGTTCGGATAACTATGGCTACACCTTC
D gene: -; J gene: TRBJ2-6; V gene: TRBV5-5; clone size: -; CDR3 protein: CASSMAGAYSGANVLTF; CDR3 DNA: TGTGCCAGCAGTATGGCAGGGGCTTACTCTGGGGCCAACGTCCTGACTTTC
D gene: -; J gene: TRBJ2-7; V gene: TRBV12-3/TRBV12-4; clone size: many; CDR3 protein: CASSSTAYEQYF; CDR3 DNA: TGTGCCAGCAGTTCGACAGCTTACGAGCAGTACTTC
D gene: TRBD1; J gene: TRBJ1-6; V gene: TRBV20-1; clone size: -; CDR3 protein: CSARDPGTGANSPLHF; CDR3 DNA: TGCAGTGCTAGAGATCCCGGGACAGGGGCAAATTCACCCCTCCACTTT
D gene: -; J gene: TRBJ2-4; V gene: TRBV2; clone size: -; CDR3 protein: CASSALPITSGQYF; CDR3 DNA: TGTGCCAGCAGTGCGCTCCCTATAACAAGCGGGCAGTACTTC
D gene: TRBD1; J gene: TRBJ2-7; V gene: TRBV10-3; clone size: many; CDR3 protein: CAIRDRVSYEQYF; CDR3 DNA: TGTGCCATCAGGGACAGGGTCTCCTACGAGCAGTACTTC
D gene: -; J gene: TRBJ2-7; V gene: TRBV28; clone size: -; CDR3 protein: CASANTPRFGLIYEQYF; CDR3 DNA: TGTGCCAGCGCCAACACACCCCGGTTCGGACTGATCTACGAGCAGTACTTC
D gene: TRBD2; J gene: TRBJ2-5; V gene: TRBV3-1; clone size: -; CDR3 protein: CASSHAVSGRAGTQYF; CDR3 DNA: TGTGCCAGCAGCCATGCGGTTAGCGGGAGGGCGGGGACCCAGTACTTC
D gene: -; J gene: TRBJ1-2; V gene: TRBV7-9; clone size: once; CDR3 protein: CASSLERCYTF; CDR3 DNA: TGTGCCAGCAGCTTAGAACGATGCTACACCTTC
D gene: TRBD2; J gene: TRBJ2-2; V gene: TRBV29-1; clone size: -; CDR3 protein: CSVRVGSGRSTGELFF; CDR3 DNA: TGCAGCGTTAGGGTTGGTAGCGGGAGGAGTACCGGGGAGCTGTTTTTT
D gene: -; J gene: TRBJ1-2; V gene: TRBV12-3/TRBV12-4; clone size: -; CDR3 protein: CASGGSYGYTF; CDR3 DNA: TGTGCCAGCGGGGGGTCCTATGGCTACACCTTC
D gene: -; J gene: TRBJ1-1; V gene: TRBV14; clone size: -; CDR3 protein: CASSIPGTGNTEAFF; CDR3 DNA: TGTGCCAGCAGCATACCCGGGACCGGGAACACTGAAGCTTTCTTT
D gene: -; J gene: TRBJ2-3; V gene: TRBV29-1; clone size: many; CDR3 protein: CSYSTGPDTQYF; CDR3 DNA: TGCAGCTACTCGACAGGCCCAGATACGCAGTATTTT
D gene: -; J gene: TRBJ2-3; V gene: TRBV14; clone size: many; CDR3 protein: CASSQNPGDTQYF; CDR3 DNA: TGTGCCAGCAGCCAAAACCCTGGGGATACGCAGTATTTT
D gene: -; J gene: TRBJ2-3; V gene: TRBV5-5; clone size: -; CDR3 protein: CASSPDADTQYF; CDR3 DNA: TGTGCCAGCAGCCCCGACGCCGATACGCAGTATTTT
D gene: -; J gene: TRBJ2-4; V gene: TRBV15; clone size: -; CDR3 protein: CATSPGGGYNEQYF; CDR3 DNA: TGTGCCACCAGCCCAGGGGGAGGATACAATGAGCAGTACTTC
D gene: -; J gene: TRBJ2-4; V gene: TRBV28; clone size: few; CDR3 protein: CASSLLGEAKNIQYF; CDR3 DNA: TGTGCCAGCAGTCTCCTCGGGGAGGCCAAAAACATTCAGTACTTC
D gene: TRBD2; J gene: TRBJ2-7; V gene: TRBV7-4; clone size: -; CDR3 protein: CASSCGGLGAYEQYF; CDR3 DNA: TGTGCCAGCAGCTGTGGGGGACTAGGGGCCTACGAGCAGTACTTC
D gene: -; J gene: TRBJ2-5; V gene: TRBV15; clone size: -; CDR3 protein: CATSRATRAAETQYF; CDR3 DNA: TGTGCCACCAGCAGAGCGACAAGGGCGGCAGAGACCCAGTACTTC
D gene: TRBD1; J gene: TRBJ1-6; V gene: TRBV28; clone size: few; CDR3 protein: CASRLEGARNSPLHF; CDR3 DNA: TGTGCCAGCAGACTCGAGGGGGCGCGGAATTCACCCCTCCACTTT
D gene: TRBD1; J gene: TRBJ2-7; V gene: TRBV7-2; clone size: -; CDR3 protein: CASNWGTGDEQYF; CDR3 DNA: TGTGCCAGCAACTGGGGGACAGGGGACGAGCAGTACTTC
D gene: TRBD1; J gene: TRBJ2-7; V gene: TRBV5-1; clone size: few; CDR3 protein: CASSFGTGNAYEQYF; CDR3 DNA: TGCGCCAGCAGCTTTGGGACAGGGAACGCCTACGAGCAGTACTTC
D gene: TRBD1; J gene: TRBJ2-1; V gene: TRBV28; clone size: -; CDR3 protein: CASTEYRGTYNEQFF; CDR3 DNA: TGTGCCAGCACAGAATACAGGGGAACCTACAATGAGCAGTTCTTC
D gene: TRBD2; J gene: TRBJ2-3; V gene: TRBV10-3; clone size: -; CDR3 protein: CAIGLAEESTDTQYF; CDR3 DNA: TGTGCCATTGGACTAGCGGAGGAAAGCACAGATACGCAGTATTTT
D gene: TRBD1; J gene: TRBJ2-5; V gene: TRBV14; clone size: few; CDR3 protein: CASSPTRGQLYF; CDR3 DNA: TGTGCCAGCAGCCCAACCAGGGGACAGTTGTACTTC
D gene: -; J gene: TRBJ2-7; V gene: TRBV4-2; clone size: -; CDR3 protein: CASSQELGQPTYEQYF; CDR3 DNA: TGTGCCAGCAGCCAAGAGCTCGGACAGCCTACCTACGAGCAGTACTTC
D gene: -; J gene: TRBJ1-4; V gene: TRBV7-2; clone size: -; CDR3 protein: CASSLDGGAGEKLFF; CDR3 DNA: TGTGCCAGCAGCTTAGATGGGGGGGCTGGTGAAAAACTGTTTTTT
D gene: TRBD2; J gene: TRBJ2-7; V gene: TRBV27; clone size: few; CDR3 protein: CASSLFGGRPYEQYF; CDR3 DNA: TGTGCCAGCAGTTTATTCGGCGGGAGGCCTTACGAGCAGTACTTC
D gene: -; J gene: TRBJ2-1; V gene: TRBV20-1; clone size: -; CDR3 protein: CSASGETSYNEQFF; CDR3 DNA: TGCAGTGCTAGTGGGGAGACCTCCTACAATGAGCAGTTCTTC
D gene: -; J gene: TRBJ1-2; V gene: TRBV18; clone size: few; CDR3 protein: CASSPSYRDGYTF; CDR3 DNA: TGTGCCAGCTCACCGTCTTACAGGGATGGCTACACCTTC
D gene: TRBD1; J gene: TRBJ2-5; V gene: TRBV2; clone size: -; CDR3 protein: CASSGNRGPQETQYF; CDR3 DNA: TGTGCCAGCAGCGGAAACAGGGGGCCGCAAGAGACCCAGTACTTC
D gene: -; J gene: TRBJ2-1; V gene: TRBV5-1; clone size: -; CDR3 protein: CASSVIWDEQFF; CDR3 DNA: TGCGCCAGCAGCGTTATTTGGGATGAGCAGTTCTTC
D gene: -; J gene: TRBJ2-5; V gene: TRBV5-8; clone size: -; CDR3 protein: CASSPWGGYNEQYF; CDR3 DNA: TGTGCCAGCAGCCCTTGGGGCGGATACAATGAGCAGTACTTC
D gene: -; J gene: TRBJ2-7; V gene: TRBV4-1; clone size: -; CDR3 protein: CASSQVAENYEQYF; CDR3 DNA: TGCGCCAGCAGCCAAGTAGCAGAGAACTACGAGCAGTACTTC
D gene: -; J gene: TRBJ2-5; V gene: TRBV2; clone size: -; CDR3 protein: CASRVMEGETQYF; CDR3 DNA: TGTGCCAGCAGAGTAATGGAGGGAGAGACCCAGTACTTC
D gene: TRBD1; J gene: TRBJ2-4; V gene: TRBV28; clone size: -; CDR3 protein: CATRQGNIQYF; CDR3 DNA: TGTGCCACACGACAGGGAAACATTCAGTACTTC
D gene: TRBD2; J gene: TRBJ2-7; V gene: TRBV20-1; clone size: few; CDR3 protein: CSAPRGGDYEQYF; CDR3 DNA: TGCAGTGCTCCCCGGGGGGGGGACTACGAGCAGTACTTC
D gene: -; J gene: TRBJ2-7; V gene: TRBV20-1; clone size: -; CDR3 protein: CSATGYKHYEQYF; CDR3 DNA: TGCAGTGCTACGGGCTACAAGCACTACGAGCAGTACTTC
D gene: -; J gene: TRBJ2-3; V gene: TRBV12-3/TRBV12-4; clone size: -; CDR3 protein: CASSLVTAGADAQYF; CDR3 DNA: TGTGCCAGCAGTTTAGTTACAGCGGGCGCAGATGCGCAGTATTTT
D gene: TRBD2; J gene: TRBJ2-3; V gene: TRBV5-1; clone size: few; CDR3 protein: CASREGLAGVFTQYF; CDR3 DNA: TGCGCCAGCAGAGAGGGACTAGCGGGAGTTTTTACGCAGTATTTT
D gene: TRBD1; J gene: TRBJ2-7; V gene: TRBV19; clone size: -; CDR3 protein: CASSPDRGEQYF; CDR3 DNA: TGTGCCAGTAGTCCCGACAGGGGCGAGCAGTACTTC
D gene: -; J gene: TRBJ2-5; V gene: TRBV28; clone size: -; CDR3 protein: CASSRDREGTQYF; CDR3 DNA: TGTGCCAGCAGTCGAGACAGGGAGGGGACCCAGTACTTC
D gene: TRBD2; J gene: TRBJ2-7; V gene: TRBV28; clone size: -; CDR3 protein: CASSNSGSFYNEQYF; CDR3 DNA: TGTGCCAGCAGTAACAGCGGGAGTTTCTACAATGAGCAGTACTTC
D gene: TRBD1; J gene: TRBJ2-1; V gene: TRBV18; clone size: -; CDR3 protein: CASTTGQGIFNEQFF; CDR3 DNA: TGTGCCAGCACCACCGGACAGGGGATTTTCAATGAGCAGTTCTTC
D gene: -; J gene: TRBJ2-5; V gene: TRBV7-2; clone size: -; CDR3 protein: CASSTEQYF; CDR3 DNA: TGTGCCAGCAGCACTGAGCAGTACTTC
D gene: -; J gene: TRBJ2-1; V gene: TRBV12-3/TRBV12-4; clone size: -; CDR3 protein: CASSPARQYEQFF; CDR3 DNA: TGTGCCAGCAGTCCAGCACGCCAGTATGAGCAGTTCTTC
D gene: TRBD2; J gene: TRBJ2-7; V gene: TRBV12-3/TRBV12-4; clone size: few; CDR3 protein: CASSVGRVGEQYF; CDR3 DNA: TGTGCCAGCAGTGTCGGGAGGGTTGGGGAGCAGTACTTC